The next 32 T cell receptor beta chains were all read from a single sample in a study of blood T cell repertoires in COVID-19. Sequencing used immunoSEQ multiplex PCR; TCRdb keeps in-frame clones, though not all of them. The sample shows about 240,000 clones, about 86% of them seen only once. The sample consisted of peripheral blood. The receptors stem from a woman aged 45 to 65 with COVID-19, enrolled during active disease.

V gene TRBV30 combines with J gene TRBJ1-1; D is perhaps TRBD1 (5 bases). Germline V gene sequence: CDR1 GTSNPN, CDR2 SVGIG (reference sequence). The CDR3 consists of 13 residues. V was trimmed by 2 bases and J by 0 bases, leaving 7 bases between them. CDR3 region: CAWSNRMNTEAFF. CDR3 bases: TGTGCCTGGAGTAACAGGATGAACACTGAAGCTTTCTTT.

The chain carries TRBV15 and TRBJ2-6; possible D gene TRBD2, 6 bases. CDR3 length: 15 residues. Germline V gene lookup returns CDR1 LNHNV and CDR2 YYDKDF (reference sequence). Trimming removed 4 bases from V and 3 bases from J, with 10 bases in between. CDR3 amino acids: CATSTAEGGANVLTF. The CDR3 DNA sequence: TGTGCCACCAGCACAGCGGAGGGTGGGGCCAACGTCCTGACTTTC.

This sequence joins TRBV28 and TRBJ1-5; the match to TRBD1 covers 7 bases. The CDR3 contains 16 residues. V gave up 6 bases and J gave up 5 bases; unmatched junction bases: 13. Germline V lookup: CDR1 MDHEN, CDR2 SYDVKM. This CDR3 is CASSRTGVGIDQPQHF. The CDR3 DNA reads as TGTGCCAGCAGCCGTACAGGGGTAGGGATTGATCAGCCCCAGCATTTT.

The V call is TRBV7-9, the J call TRBJ2-1, with D perhaps TRBD1 (6 bases). Trimming shortened V by 2 bases and J by 0 bases, and 14 bases separated the two germline ends. Per the germline V gene, CDR1 is SEHNR and CDR2 is FQNEAQ (reference sequence). The CDR3 contains 17 residues. The CDR3 sequence: CASSLTLTDSSYNEQFF. Here the CDR3 DNA reads TGTGCCAGCAGCTTAACCCTCACGGACAGCTCCTACAATGAGCAGTTCTTC.

In regard to this clone: The same CDR3 can be traced to other DNA sequences in this sample. This sequence joins TRBV5-4 and TRBJ2-5; the D gene is possibly TRBD2 (5 bases). The CDR3 consists of 14 residues. Trimming removed 0 bases from V and 4 bases from J, with 10 bases in between. Germline CDR1 is SGHNT and CDR2 is YYREEE (reference sequence). The CDR3 nucleotides are TGTGCCAGCAGCTTGGAAAGAGGAGGAGAGACCCAGTACTTC. Protein product: CASSLERGGETQYF.

The rearrangement uses TRBV28 and TRBJ2-1, with a possible D match to TRBD2 (6 bases). This CDR3 comprises 14 residues. The V end lost 3 bases, the J end lost 6 bases, and 12 bases lay between the germline ends. Looked up from germline, CDR1 is MDHEN and CDR2 is SYDVKM. The CDR3 bases are TGTGCCAGCAGTTTTGGAGGGGACCTCAATGAGCAGTTCTTC. As protein: CASSFGGDLNEQFF.

V and J are TRBV19 and TRBJ1-6, with 7 bases aligning to TRBD1. CDR1 is LNHDA, CDR2 SQIVND, per germline (reference sequence). This CDR3 spans 15 amino acids. V lost 6 bases to trimming and J lost 1 base; unmatched junction nucleotides: 3. CDR3 sequence (DNA): TGTGCCAGTAGCTGGGGACAGTCCTATAATTCACCCCTCCACTTT. This gives the protein CASSWGQSYNSPLHF. The complete variable domain, with remaining parts taken from reference TRBV19 and TRBJ1-6, reads DGGITQSPKYLFRKEGQNVTLSCEQNLNHDAMYWYRQDPGQGLRLIYYSQIVNDFQKGDIAEGYSVSREKKESFPLTVTSAQKNPTAFYLCASSWGQSYNSPLHFGNGTRLTVT.

The chain has TRBV7-2 and TRBJ2-2; D not resolved. In germline, CDR1 is SGHTA, CDR2 FQGNSA. The V and J ends lost 3 bases and 7 bases respectively, with 6 bases between them. CDR3 length: 12 amino acids. CDR3 in amino acids: CASSLALGELFF. The CDR3 coding sequence is TGTGCCAGCAGCTTGGCTCTCGGGGAGCTGTTTTTT.

This chain uses TRBV5-1 with TRBJ2-4; 7 nucleotides agree with TRBD1. The germline V gene encodes CDR1 SGHRS and CDR2 YFSETQ. The V segment lost 0 bases and the J segment 6 bases; nucleotides outside the gene matches: 6. The CDR3 sequence is 15 residues long. The CDR3 here is CASSLGQGGGNIQYF. In DNA, the CDR3 is TGCGCCAGCAGCTTGGGACAGGGCGGAGGAAACATTCAGTACTTC.

The chain joins TRBV29-1 to TRBJ1-1; 9 bases fit TRBD1. Germline CDR1 is SQVTM and CDR2 is ANQGSEA. After removal of 7 bases from V and 1 base from J, the junction contained 4 bases not matched to a gene. The CDR3 has 13 amino acids. Here the CDR3 DNA reads TGCAGCGCGCCGGGACAGGGGAACACTGAAGCTTTCTTT. It yields the protein CSAPGQGNTEAFF.

This chain links TRBV5-4 with TRBJ2-7, with 7 bases that match TRBD1. Germline V gives CDR1 SGHNT, CDR2 YYREEE (reference sequence). The ends lost 4 bases at V and 2 bases at J; junction bases unmatched: 3. The CDR3 extends over 13 amino acids. CDR3 sequence: CASSPGGPYEQYF. DNA of the CDR3: TGTGCCAGCAGCCCAGGGGGTCCCTACGAGCAGTACTTC.

The V call is TRBV5-1, the J call TRBJ2-2, with TRBD2 as a possible D gene (6 bases). Between the trimmed V and J ends, which lost 0 bases and 3 bases, there was a span of 12 bases. CDR1 and CDR2 (germline): SGHRS, YFSETQ. The CDR3 runs to 16 residues. This CDR3 reads CASSLEPGLHTGELFF. The CDR3 DNA is TGCGCCAGCAGCTTGGAACCGGGACTTCACACCGGGGAGCTGTTTTTT.

This clone was found a few times. The V and J genes are TRBV5-1 and TRBJ1-2; no clear D. Germline CDR1 SGHRS, CDR2 YFSETQ. The CDR3 covers 14 residues. V was cut by 4 bases and J by 6 bases, with 16 bases left in between. The CDR3 sequence: CASSRQSGEDGYTF. The CDR3 DNA sequence: TGCGCCAGCAGCCGCCAAAGTGGGGAGGATGGCTACACCTTC.

This sequence joins TRBV7-2 and TRBJ1-3; D call uncertain. Germline V gives CDR1 SGHTA, CDR2 FQGNSA. Trimming cost V 1 base and J 4 bases, with 11 bases left between them. This CDR3 spans 15 amino acids. CDR3 protein: CASSLDGGLGNTIYF. The CDR3, as DNA: TGTGCCAGCAGCTTAGACGGAGGGCTCGGAAACACCATATATTTT.

The rearrangement uses TRBV18 and TRBJ2-7; 8 nucleotides agree with TRBD2. Germline CDR1 and CDR2: KGHSH and LQKENI. V dropped 4 bases and J dropped 4; count of bases not matched to a gene: 12. The CDR3 totals 16 residues. CDR3 region: CASSQLPGTSRYEQYV. The CDR3, as DNA: TGTGCCAGCTCACAATTGCCCGGGACTAGTCGGTACGAGCAGTACGTC.

This clone was picked up one time. V is TRBV30 and J is TRBJ2-7; D may be TRBD1 (5 bases). The CDR3 runs 12 residues. Trimming cost V 3 bases and J 3 bases, with 9 bases left between them. Germline V CDR1 and CDR2: GTSNPN, SVGIG (reference sequence). The CDR3 bases are TGTGCCTGGAGCCCAGGGAACTACGAGCAGTACTTC. It translates to CAWSPGNYEQYF.

In its sample, this clone was seen a few times. V and J are TRBV5-6 and TRBJ2-5; tentative D call: TRBD2 (5 bases). CDR1 and CDR2 from the germline V gene are SGHDT and YYEEEE. The V gene lost 3 bases and the J gene lost 5 bases, with 11 bases spanning the gap. The CDR3 is made up of 13 amino acids. The CDR3 region has the DNA TGTGCCAGCAGCTCAACTAGTCAGGAGACCCAGTACTTC. Residues: CASSSTSQETQYF.

The CDR3 protein is CASRPGTSRGELFF. For the CDR3, the DNA is TGTGCCAGCAGGCCCGGGACTAGCCGCGGGGAGCTGTTTTTT. The chain has TRBV7-2 and TRBJ2-2, with 9 bases matching TRBD2. Germline V gene data show CDR1 as SGHTA and CDR2 as FQGNSA. This CDR3 is built from 14 residues. The V gene end was trimmed by 6 bases and the J gene end by 7 bases; junction bases not matched to a gene: 6.

CDR3 nucleotide sequence: TGTGCCAGCAGCTTAGGGACAGTTATTTCCTCTGGGGCCAACGTCCTGACTTTC. Translation: CASSLGTVISSGANVLTF. This chain joins TRBV11-2 and TRBJ2-6; tentative D call: TRBD1 (6 bases). The V end was cut by 1 base, the J end by 0 bases, with 13 bases between. Looked up from germline, CDR1 is SGHAT and CDR2 is FQNNGV. This CDR3 region has 18 residues.

This clone was detected only once. This chain joins TRBV5-1 and TRBJ2-7; weak D call: TRBD1 (5 bases). Germline CDR1 is SGHRS and CDR2 is YFSETQ. CDR3 size: 13 residues. Deletions cut 3 bases from V and 2 bases from J, with 9 bases between. CDR3 loop: CASSSDKAYEQYF. The CDR3 DNA reads TGCGCCAGCAGCTCGGACAAGGCCTACGAGCAGTACTTC. Supplemented by reference TRBV5-1 and TRBJ2-7, the full variable domain reads KAGVTQTPRYLIKTRGQQVTLSCSPISGHRSVSWYQQTPGQGLQFLFEYFSETQRNKGNFPGRFSGRQFSNSRSEMNVSTLELGDSALYLCASSSDKAYEQYFGPGTRLTVT.

This chain joins TRBV11-3 and TRBJ2-6, with 7 positions matching TRBD1. The junction had 4 bases not matched to a gene; V was cut back by 5 bases and J by 0 bases. The CDR3 sequence is 16 residues long. The germline gives CDR1 SGHNT, CDR2 YENEEA. CDR3 nucleotide sequence: TGTGCCAGCAGCCCTCGACAGGGCTCTGGGGCCAACGTCCTGACTTTC. Translating gives CASSPRQGSGANVLTF.

This clone was picked up one time. This chain links TRBV28 with TRBJ1-2; 7 positions agree with TRBD1. Losses at the gene ends were 8 bases for V and 4 bases for J; bases not matched to a gene: 7. The CDR3 has 13 amino acids. Germline V CDR1 and CDR2: MDHEN, SYDVKM. In DNA, the CDR3 is TGTGCCAGCGAGGTACAGGGGACCTATGGCTACACCTTC. It is translated as CASEVQGTYGYTF.

The chain carries TRBV9 and TRBJ2-7; the D is unclear. CDR3 length equals 16 residues. V was pared by 0 bases and J by 4 bases, with 17 bases between. Germline assignment: CDR1 SGDLS and CDR2 YYNGEE. The DNA for the CDR3 is TGTGCCAGCAGCGTAGGGGCCCACCAATTCTCTTACGAGCAGTACTTC. It translates to CASSVGAHQFSYEQYF.

The J gene is TRBJ1-3, the V gene TRBV5-1; D is uncertain. Germline V gene lookup returns CDR1 SGHRS and CDR2 YFSETQ. V dropped 5 bases and J dropped 0 bases, with 12 bases sitting between them. There are 15 residues in the CDR3. The CDR3 DNA is TGCGCCAGCAGTAGAGACATGAGCTCTGGAAACACCATATATTTT. Translation gives CASSRDMSSGNTIYF.

CDR3 region: CASSSLSSGGPNNEQFF. CDR3 bases: TGTGCCAGCAGTTCTCTTTCTAGCGGGGGCCCTAACAATGAGCAGTTCTTC. The V call is TRBV27, the J call TRBJ2-1, with 10 bases identical to TRBD2. Trimming at V came to 4 bases and at J to 5 bases, leaving 11 bases not matched to a gene. Germline V gives CDR1 MNHEY, CDR2 SMNVEV (reference sequence). The CDR3 consists of 17 residues.

The rearrangement joins TRBV5-6 to TRBJ2-7; tentatively, D is TRBD2 (5 bases). The CDR3 totals 13 residues. Germline CDR1 and CDR2: SGHDT and YYEEEE. V was trimmed by 4 bases and J by 5 bases, leaving 13 bases between them. The DNA for the CDR3 is TGTGCCAGCAGCCCCCGAGGACTTGACGAGCAGTACTTC. Translating gives CASSPRGLDEQYF.

The table lists this clone with a count of one. V is TRBV11-3 and J is TRBJ1-1; D is ambiguous. The germline V gene has CDR1 SGHNT and CDR2 YENEEA. This CDR3 is 13 amino acids long. V lost 5 bases and J 8 bases, leaving 15 bases between the germline ends. This CDR3 reads CASSLGGRGEAFF. CDR3 sequence (DNA): TGTGCCAGCAGCCTCGGTGGTAGAGGAGAAGCTTTCTTT.

The V gene is TRBV27, the J gene TRBJ2-2, with TRBD1 matching over 7 bases. Unmatched junction bases numbered 16, after V lost 5 bases and J lost 7 bases. The CDR3 loop spans 17 amino acids. Germline CDR1 and CDR2: MNHEY and SMNVEV (reference sequence). CDR3 sequence: CASSRDSSIGFLGELFF. CDR3 bases: TGTGCCAGCAGTAGGGACAGCTCGATCGGTTTCCTCGGGGAGCTGTTTTTT.

This chain links TRBV19 with TRBJ1-5; 9 bases are shared with TRBD1. This CDR3 is built from 16 residues. The junction had 10 bases not matched to a gene; V was cut back by 5 bases and J by 5 bases. Per the germline V gene, CDR1 is LNHDA and CDR2 is SQIVND (reference sequence). The CDR3 protein is CASSVGQGEWDQPQHF. Written as DNA, the CDR3 is TGTGCCAGTAGTGTGGGACAGGGAGAGTGGGATCAGCCCCAGCATTTT. Full variable domain (rest looked up from reference TRBV19 and TRBJ1-5): DGGITQSPKYLFRKEGQNVTLSCEQNLNHDAMYWYRQDPGQGLRLIYYSQIVNDFQKGDIAEGYSVSREKKESFPLTVTSAQKNPTAFYLCASSVGQGEWDQPQHFGDGTRLSIL.

This chain connects TRBV24-1 to TRBJ2-7, with D possibly matching TRBD2 (6 bases). Germline V gene sequence: CDR1 KGHDR, CDR2 SFDVKD. Trimming stripped 2 bases from V and 4 bases from J, with 14 bases between. This CDR3 is built from 15 residues. CDR3 nucleotides: TGTGCCACCAGTGATTGTGTCAGGGCGGGGTACGAGCAGTACTTC. This translates into CATSDCVRAGYEQYF.

The chain joins TRBV30 to TRBJ2-3; TRBD2 matches 10 bases. The CDR3 is made up of 18 amino acids. CDR1 GTSNPN and CDR2 SVGIG come from the germline V gene (reference sequence). The V and J ends lost 2 bases and 1 base, in that order; junction bases with no gene match: 12. The CDR3 bases are TGTGCCTGGAGTCTTGGAGCGGGGGGGTTCGTCGGCACAGATACGCAGTATTTT. Protein product: CAWSLGAGGFVGTDTQYF.

The chain carries TRBV7-6 and TRBJ2-2, with D perhaps TRBD1 (8 bases). Germline CDR1 reads SGHVS; CDR2 reads FNYEAQ. This CDR3 is built from 15 residues. With 5 bases removed from V and 5 bases from J, the gap between germline ends came to 15 bases. The DNA for the CDR3 is TGTGCCAGCAGCCGCGGACAGGGAGGGACCGGGGAGCTGTTTTTT. Residues: CASSRGQGGTGELFF.